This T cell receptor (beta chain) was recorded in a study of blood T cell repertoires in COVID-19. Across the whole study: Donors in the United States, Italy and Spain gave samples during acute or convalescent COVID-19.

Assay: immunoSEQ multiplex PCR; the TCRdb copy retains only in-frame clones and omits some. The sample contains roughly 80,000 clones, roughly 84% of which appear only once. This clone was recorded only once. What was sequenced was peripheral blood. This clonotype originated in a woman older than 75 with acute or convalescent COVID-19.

The DNA for the CDR3 is TGTGCCAGCAGCTTAGGGCGGGAGGCCTACGGGGCGCAGTATTTT. It codes for CASSLGREAYGAQYF. The chain is built from TRBV11-1 and TRBJ2-3, with 8 bases that match TRBD2. The length of the CDR3 is 15 residues. J was trimmed by 10 bases and V by 1 base; bases with no gene match: 10. In germline, CDR1 is SGHAT, CDR2 FQDESV (reference sequence).